The T cell receptor (beta chain) described here comes from a study of T-cell reconstitution after alpha-beta-depleted transplantation in children. Study observations and caveats: Roughly two months post-transplant, alpha-beta T cells reportedly originated from several hundred graft clones that had expanded. Most T-cell counts and diversity one year after the transplant came from T cells that were newly produced. At day 60, the high TCRbeta diversity found in some patients originated from recipient T cells and thymic progenitors that had survived.

Germline V gene data show CDR1 as DFQATT and CDR2 as SNEGSKA (reference sequence). V lost 3 bases to trimming and J lost 1 base; unmatched junction nucleotides: 3. The CDR3 is 14 amino acids. Preparation of the TCRbeta library was carried out with unique molecular identifiers. TCRdb analysed the PCR reads with MiXCR anew, one entry per CDR3 protein. The sample holds roughly 350,000 distinct CDR3 sequences, around 15% seen once. Details on this clonotype: Its antigen is undetermined.

V usage is TRBV20-1 and J usage is TRBJ2-1, with 7 nucleotides matching TRBD2. Sequenced material: PBMCs, mostly from graft donor cells, taken 360 days after TCRalphabeta/CD19-depleted stem cell transplant. This clonotype originated in a male patient under 10 years old who had a stem cell transplant for acute lymphoblastic leukemia, so the T cells may come from the graft donor. The CDR3 sequence: CSARTGGSYNEQFF. CDR3 sequence (DNA): TGCAGTGCTAGGACGGGGGGTTCCTACAATGAGCAGTTCTTC.